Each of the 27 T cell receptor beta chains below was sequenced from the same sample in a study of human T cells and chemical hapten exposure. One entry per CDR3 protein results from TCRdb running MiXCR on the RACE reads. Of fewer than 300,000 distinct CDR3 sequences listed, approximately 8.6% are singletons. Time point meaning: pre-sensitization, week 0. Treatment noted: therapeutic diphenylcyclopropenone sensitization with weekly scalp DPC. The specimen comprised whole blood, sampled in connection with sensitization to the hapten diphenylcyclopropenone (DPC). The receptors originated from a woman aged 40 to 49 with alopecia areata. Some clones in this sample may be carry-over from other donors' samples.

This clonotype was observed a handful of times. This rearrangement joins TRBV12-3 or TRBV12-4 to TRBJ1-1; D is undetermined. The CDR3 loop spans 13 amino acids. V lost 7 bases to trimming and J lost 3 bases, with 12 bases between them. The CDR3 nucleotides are TGTGCCAGCACCTTAGGGAGGGACACTGAAGCTTTCTTT. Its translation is CASTLGRDTEAFF.

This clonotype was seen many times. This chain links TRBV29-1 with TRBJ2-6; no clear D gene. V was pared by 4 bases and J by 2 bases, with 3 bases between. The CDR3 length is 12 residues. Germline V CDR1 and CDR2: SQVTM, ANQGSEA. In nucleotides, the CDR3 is TGCAGCGTTGTGACTGGGGCCAACGTCCTGACTTTC. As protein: CSVVTGANVLTF.

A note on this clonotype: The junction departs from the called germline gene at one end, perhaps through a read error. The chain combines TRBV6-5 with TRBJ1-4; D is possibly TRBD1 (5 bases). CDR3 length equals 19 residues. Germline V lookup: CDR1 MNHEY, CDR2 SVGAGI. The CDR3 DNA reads TGTGCCAGCGGTTACGCCCGTGGGGGGGGTGCAGCAACTAATGAAAAACTGTTTTTT. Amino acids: CASGYARGGGAATNEKLFF.

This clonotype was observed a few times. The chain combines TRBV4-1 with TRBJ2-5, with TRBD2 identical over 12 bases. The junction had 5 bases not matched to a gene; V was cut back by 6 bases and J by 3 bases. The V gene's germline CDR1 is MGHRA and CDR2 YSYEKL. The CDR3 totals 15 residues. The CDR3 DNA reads TGCGCCAGCAGAGCTAGACTAGCGGGAGAAGAGACCCAGTACTTC. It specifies CASRARLAGEETQYF.

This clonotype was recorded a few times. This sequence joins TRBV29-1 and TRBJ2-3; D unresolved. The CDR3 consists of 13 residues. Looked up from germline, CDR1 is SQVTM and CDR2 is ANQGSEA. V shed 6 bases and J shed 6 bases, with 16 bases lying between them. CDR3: CSVDYPYLDTQYF. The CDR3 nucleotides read TGCAGCGTCGATTACCCCTATCTCGATACGCAGTATTTT.

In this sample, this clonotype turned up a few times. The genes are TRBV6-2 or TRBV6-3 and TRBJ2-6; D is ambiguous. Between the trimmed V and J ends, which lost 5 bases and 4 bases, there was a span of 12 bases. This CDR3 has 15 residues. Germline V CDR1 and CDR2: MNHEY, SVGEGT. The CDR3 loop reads CASSALPSGANVLTF. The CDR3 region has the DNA TGTGCCAGCAGTGCCCTCCCATCCGGGGCCAACGTCCTGACTTTC.

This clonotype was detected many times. CDR3 nucleotides: TGCAGTGCTAGAGATGGTGGTCGGGGGAACACTGAAGCTTTCTTT. It encodes CSARDGGRGNTEAFF. J is TRBJ1-1 and V is TRBV20-1; the D is unclear. CDR1 is DFQATT, CDR2 SNEGSKA, per germline (reference sequence). This CDR3 contains 15 residues. The V and J ends lost 0 bases and 1 base respectively, with 12 bases between them.

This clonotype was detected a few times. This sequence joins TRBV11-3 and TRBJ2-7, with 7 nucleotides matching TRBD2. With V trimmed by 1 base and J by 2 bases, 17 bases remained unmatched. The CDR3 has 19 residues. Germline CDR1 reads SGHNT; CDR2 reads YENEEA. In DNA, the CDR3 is TGTGCCAGCAGCTTAGGAGCGGGGTTGGGACCGACTACAGCCTACGAGCAGTACTTC. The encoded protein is CASSLGAGLGPTTAYEQYF.

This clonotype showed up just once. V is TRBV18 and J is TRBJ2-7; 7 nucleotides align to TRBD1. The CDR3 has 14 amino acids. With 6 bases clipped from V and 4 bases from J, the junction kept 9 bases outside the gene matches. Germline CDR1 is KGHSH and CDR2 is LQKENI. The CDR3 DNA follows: TGTGCCAGCTCGAACAGTAGGGGGCTATACGAGCAGTACTTC. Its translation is CASSNSRGLYEQYF.

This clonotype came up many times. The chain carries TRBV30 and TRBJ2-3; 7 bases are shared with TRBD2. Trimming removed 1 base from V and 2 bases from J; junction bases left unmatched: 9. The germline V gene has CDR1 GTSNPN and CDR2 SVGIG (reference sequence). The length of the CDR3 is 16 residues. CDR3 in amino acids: CAWSGRWEGLTDTQYF. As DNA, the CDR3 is TGTGCCTGGAGTGGGCGTTGGGAGGGCCTCACAGATACGCAGTATTTT.

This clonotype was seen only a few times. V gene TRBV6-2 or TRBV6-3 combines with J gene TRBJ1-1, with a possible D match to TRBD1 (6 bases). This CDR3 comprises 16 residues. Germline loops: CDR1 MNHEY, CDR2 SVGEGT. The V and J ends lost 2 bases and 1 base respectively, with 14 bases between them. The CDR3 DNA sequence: TGTGCCAGCAGTTACAGGGCAGGGGACGGGAACACTGAAGCTTTCTTT. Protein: CASSYRAGDGNTEAFF.

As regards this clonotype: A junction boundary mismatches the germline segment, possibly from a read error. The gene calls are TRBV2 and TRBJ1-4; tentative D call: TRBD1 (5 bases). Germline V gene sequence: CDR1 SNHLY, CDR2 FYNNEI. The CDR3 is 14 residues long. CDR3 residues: CASSDRDSDERLFF. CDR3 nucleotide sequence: TGTGCCAGCAGTGACAGGGACTCGGACGAAAGACTGTTTTTT.

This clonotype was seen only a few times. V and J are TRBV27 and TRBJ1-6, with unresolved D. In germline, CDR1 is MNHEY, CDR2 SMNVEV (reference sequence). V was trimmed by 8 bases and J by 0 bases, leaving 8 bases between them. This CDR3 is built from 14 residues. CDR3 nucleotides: TGTGCCAGCGGCAGGAGCTCCTATAATTCACCCCTCCACTTT. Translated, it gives CASGRSSYNSPLHF.

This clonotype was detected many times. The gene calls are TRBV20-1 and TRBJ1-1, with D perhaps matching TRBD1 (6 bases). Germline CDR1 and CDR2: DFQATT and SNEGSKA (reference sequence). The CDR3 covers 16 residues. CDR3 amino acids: CSAVELGGYRNTEAFF. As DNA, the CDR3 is TGCAGCGCGGTAGAGCTGGGGGGCTATAGGAACACTGAAGCTTTCTTT.

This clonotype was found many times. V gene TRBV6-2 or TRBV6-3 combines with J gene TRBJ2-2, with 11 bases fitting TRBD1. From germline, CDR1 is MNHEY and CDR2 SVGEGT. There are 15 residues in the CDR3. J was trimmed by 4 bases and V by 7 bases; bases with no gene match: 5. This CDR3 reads CASTHGTGGTGELFF. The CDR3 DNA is TGTGCCAGCACTCACGGGACAGGGGGCACCGGGGAGCTGTTTTTT.

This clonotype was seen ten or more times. As DNA, the CDR3 is TGTGCCAGCCGGGGGTTATACGAGCAGTACTTC. Its translation is CASRGLYEQYF. The V and J genes are TRBV11-1 and TRBJ2-7; weak D call: TRBD2 (6 bases). The CDR3 sequence is 11 residues long. V gave up 8 bases and J gave up 4 bases, with 9 bases separating them. Germline-derived CDR1 and CDR2 are SGHAT and FQDESV (reference sequence).

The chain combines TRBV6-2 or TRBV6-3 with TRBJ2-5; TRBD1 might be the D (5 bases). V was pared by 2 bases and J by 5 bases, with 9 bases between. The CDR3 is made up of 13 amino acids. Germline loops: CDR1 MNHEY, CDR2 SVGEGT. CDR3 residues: CASSYLGAETQYF. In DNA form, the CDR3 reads TGTGCCAGCAGTTACCTAGGGGCGGAGACCCAGTACTTC.

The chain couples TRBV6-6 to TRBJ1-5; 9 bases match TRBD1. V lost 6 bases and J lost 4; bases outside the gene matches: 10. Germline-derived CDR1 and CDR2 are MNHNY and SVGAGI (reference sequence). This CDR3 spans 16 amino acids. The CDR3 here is CASSRAGQGTNQPQHF. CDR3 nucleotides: TGTGCCAGCAGCCGGGCGGGACAGGGAACGAATCAGCCCCAGCATTTT.

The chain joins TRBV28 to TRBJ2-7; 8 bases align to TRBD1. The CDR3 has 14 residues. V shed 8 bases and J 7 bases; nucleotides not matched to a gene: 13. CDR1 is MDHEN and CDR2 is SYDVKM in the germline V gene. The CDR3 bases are TGTGCCAGCGGCTCCGGGACAGGCGACTGGGAGCAGTACTTC. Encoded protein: CASGSGTGDWEQYF.

The CDR3 coding sequence is TGTGCCAGCAGCTTGGAGAGGGGGGATTCACCCCTCCACTTT. Its translation is CASSLERGDSPLHF. The chain has TRBV5-6 and TRBJ1-6, with D tentatively TRBD1 (6 bases). Trimming removed 0 bases from V and 8 bases from J, with 9 bases in between. The germline V gene encodes CDR1 SGHDT and CDR2 YYEEEE. The CDR3 consists of 14 residues.

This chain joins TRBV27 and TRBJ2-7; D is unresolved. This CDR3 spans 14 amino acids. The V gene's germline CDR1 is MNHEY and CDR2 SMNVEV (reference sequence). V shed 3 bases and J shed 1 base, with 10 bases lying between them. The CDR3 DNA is TGTGCCAGCAGTTTTAAACAGAATTCCTACGAGCAGTACTTC. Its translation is CASSFKQNSYEQYF.

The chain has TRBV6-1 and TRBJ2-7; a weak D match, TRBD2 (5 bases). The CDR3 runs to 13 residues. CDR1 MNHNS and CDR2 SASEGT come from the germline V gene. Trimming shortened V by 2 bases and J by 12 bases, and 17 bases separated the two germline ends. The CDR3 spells CASSESRGPRGYF. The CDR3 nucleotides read TGTGCCAGCAGTGAATCTCGGGGTCCCCGCGGGTACTTC.

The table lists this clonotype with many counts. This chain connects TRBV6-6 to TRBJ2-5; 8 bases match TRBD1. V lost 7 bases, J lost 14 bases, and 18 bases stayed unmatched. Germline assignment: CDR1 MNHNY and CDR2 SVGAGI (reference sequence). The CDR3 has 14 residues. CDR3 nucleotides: TGTGCCAGCATCCCTACGGACAGGGTCGCCCAAACCTACTTC. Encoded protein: CASIPTDRVAQTYF.

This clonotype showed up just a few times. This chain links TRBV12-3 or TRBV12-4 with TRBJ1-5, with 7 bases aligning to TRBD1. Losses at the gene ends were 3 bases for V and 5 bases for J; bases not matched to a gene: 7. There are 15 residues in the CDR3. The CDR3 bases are TGTGCCAGCAGTTTGGCCCGACAGGGTCATCAGCCCCAGCATTTT. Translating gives CASSLARQGHQPQHF.

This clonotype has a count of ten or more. This chain's CDR3 is CASSFVPVAGEQYF. The CDR3 DNA reads TGTGCCAGCAGTTTTGTGCCGGTAGCGGGCGAGCAGTACTTC. The chain links TRBV12-3 or TRBV12-4 to TRBJ2-7; 7 nucleotides line up with TRBD2. The trim removed 3 bases at V and 6 bases at J, leaving 8 bases unmatched. The CDR3 consists of 14 residues.

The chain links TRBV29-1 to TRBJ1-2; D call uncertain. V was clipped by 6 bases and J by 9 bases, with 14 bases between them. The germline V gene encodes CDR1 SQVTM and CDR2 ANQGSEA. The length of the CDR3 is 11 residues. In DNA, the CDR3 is TGCAGCGTCGGTATGGGTCTACGCTACACCTTC. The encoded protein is CSVGMGLRYTF.

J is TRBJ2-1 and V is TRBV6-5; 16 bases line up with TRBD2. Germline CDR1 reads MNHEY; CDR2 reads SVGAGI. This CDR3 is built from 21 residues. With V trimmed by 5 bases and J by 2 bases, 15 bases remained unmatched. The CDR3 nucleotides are TGTGCCAGCAGTAGGCGCCCAGGGACTAGCGGGAGGGCCGTCCCCTACAATGAGCAGTTCTTC. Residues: CASSRRPGTSGRAVPYNEQFF.